The clone carrying this T cell receptor (beta chain) occurred many times. The antigen remains unidentified. This entry is derived from a study of Graves' ophthalmopathy and Graves' hyperthyroidism. Whole-study results and caveats: Most expanded clonotypes from thyroid (those above 0.001 frequency) were also found in blood. Its predictions of ophthalmopathy progression gave the model 55% to 71% sensitivity and roughly 72% specificity.

CDR3 regions of TCR beta were amplified from RNA transcripts. RT-PCR with HTBI primers came first, then second-round multiplex PCR. TCRdb re-called the multiplex PCR reads through MiXCR, storing one row per CDR3 protein. The sample records 150,000 or so distinct CDR3 sequences, 30% to 45% being singletons. The PBMCs were taken from around 9.1 ml of fresh peripheral blood. The CDR3 spans 13 residues. V was cut by 0 bases and J by 3 bases, with 6 bases left in between. V gene TRBV12-3 or TRBV12-4 combines with J gene TRBJ2-7; D gene ambiguous. The sample comprised peripheral blood. This clonotype was obtained from a woman in her forties with Graves' ophthalmopathy. The CDR3 DNA reads as TGTGCCAGCAGTTTAGCGGATAACTACGAGCAGTACTTC. As protein: CASSLADNYEQYF.